In its sample, the clone carrying this TCR beta chain was seen once. Germline-derived CDR1 and CDR2 are SEHNR and FQNEAQ (reference sequence). V shed 0 bases and J shed 8 bases, with 19 bases lying between them. The CDR3 length is 17 residues. The sample originates from a study of shared clonotypes between healthy human individuals. Repertoires were generated with immunoSEQ multiplex PCR, while TCRdb's copy carries only in-frame clones and drops some. The data contain under 2,500,000 clones, approximately 96% of them seen just once; the ten biggest clones take up roughly 0.13%. None of the donors, who were healthy HIV-negative adults, had recently had acute infections or vaccinations.

The sequencing sample was made of naive CD4+ T cells sorted from blood. Subset of the sample: CD45RA+ positively selected. This sequence joins TRBV7-9 and TRBJ1-4; D remains unclear. This TCR derives from a man younger than 30 in good health. CDR3 in DNA: TGTGCCAGCAGCTTAGCGTTGAACTTAGCGGGGAAGGAAAAACTGTTTTTT. Residues: CASSLALNLAGKEKLFF.